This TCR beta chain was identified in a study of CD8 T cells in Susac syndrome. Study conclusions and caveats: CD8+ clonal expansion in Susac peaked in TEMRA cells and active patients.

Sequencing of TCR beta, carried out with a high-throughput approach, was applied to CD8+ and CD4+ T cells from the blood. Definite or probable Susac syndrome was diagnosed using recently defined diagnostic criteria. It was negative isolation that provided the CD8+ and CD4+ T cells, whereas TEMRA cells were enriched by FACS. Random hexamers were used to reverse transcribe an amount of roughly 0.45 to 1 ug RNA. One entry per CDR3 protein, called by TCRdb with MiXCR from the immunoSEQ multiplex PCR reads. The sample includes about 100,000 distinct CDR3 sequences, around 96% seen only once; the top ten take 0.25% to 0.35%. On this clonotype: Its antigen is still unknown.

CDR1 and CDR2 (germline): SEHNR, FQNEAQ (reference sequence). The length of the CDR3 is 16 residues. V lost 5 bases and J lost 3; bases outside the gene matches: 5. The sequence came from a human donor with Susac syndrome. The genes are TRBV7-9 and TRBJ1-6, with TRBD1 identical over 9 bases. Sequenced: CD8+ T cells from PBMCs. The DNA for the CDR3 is TGTGCCAGCAGCCAGGGACAGGGATTCTATAATTCACCCCTCCACTTT. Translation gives CASSQGQGFYNSPLHF. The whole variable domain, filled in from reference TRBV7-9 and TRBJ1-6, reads DTGVSQNPRHKITKRGQNVTFRCDPISEHNRLYWYRQTLGQGPEFLTYFQNEAQLEKSRLLSDRFSAERPKGSFSTLEIQRTEQGDSAMYLCASSQGQGFYNSPLHFGNGTRLTVT.